This T cell receptor (beta chain) comes out of a study of molecular identifiers for immune sequencing clone quantification. Each CDR3 protein gets one entry after TCRdb re-called the PCR reads with MiXCR. The sample has 400,000 to 600,000 distinct CDR3 sequences; around 23% are singletons. CDR1 and CDR2 from the germline V gene are SGHDT and YYEEEE. CDR3 length equals 16 residues. With V trimmed by 3 bases and J by 1 base, 7 bases remained unmatched. The origin of this receptor is a human donor in good health. Some libraries in this study had Jurkat cell RNA spiked in. The source material was naive CD8+ T cells from blood, with Jurkat cell RNA spiked in. Subset meaning: FACS-sorted CD8+CD4-CCR7+CD45RA+ naive T cells. The gene calls are TRBV5-6 and TRBJ2-7, with 10 bases aligning to TRBD1. CDR3 bases: TGTGCCAGCAGCTCTCCGGGACAGGGGAAATCCTACGAGCAGTACTTC. Its translation: CASSSPGQGKSYEQYF.